The rows below give T cell receptor beta chains drawn from one sample of a study of T cells in Graves' hyperthyroidism and ophthalmopathy. TCRdb passed the multiplex PCR reads through MiXCR, listing each CDR3 protein once. The table lists a few hundred thousand distinct CDR3 sequences, 15% to 20% of them singletons. What was sequenced was blood. These receptors came from a woman aged 40 to 50 with Graves' ophthalmopathy. CDR3s include the opening cysteine and the closing phenylalanine or tryptophan. A D gene is named only where the DNA matches it firmly. For some rows the clone size is stated as once, few or many, or as a class when expanded; others skip it.

j_call	v_call	clone_size	d_call	cdr3_aa	cdr3_nt
TRBJ2-1	TRBV12-3/TRBV12-4	-	-	CASSRTNRYEQFF	TGTGCCAGCAGCCGAACTAACAGGTACGAGCAGTTCTTC
TRBJ2-7	TRBV12-3/TRBV12-4	few	TRBD2	CASSMRGVGSSYEQYF	TGTGCCAGCAGTATGCGGGGGGTGGGGAGTTCCTACGAGCAGTACTTC
TRBJ1-1	TRBV20-1	many	-	CSASSQTVNTEAFF	TGCAGTGCTAGTTCCCAGACCGTGAACACTGAAGCTTTCTTT
TRBJ2-1	TRBV6-2/TRBV6-3	few	-	CASTKRNYNEQFF	TGTGCCAGCACGAAGCGGAACTACAATGAGCAGTTCTTC
TRBJ2-3	TRBV27	many	-	CASRRGIRTDTQYF	TGTGCCAGCAGGCGCGGGATACGGACAGATACGCAGTATTTT
TRBJ2-3	TRBV29-1	-	TRBD2	CSVDGTSGNTDTQYF	TGCAGCGTTGACGGGACTAGCGGGAATACAGATACGCAGTATTTT
TRBJ2-1	TRBV6-1	-	-	CASGGRGSYDDNEQFF	TGTGCCAGCGGTGGTCGGGGGAGCTATGACGACAATGAGCAGTTCTTC
TRBJ1-1	TRBV19	few	-	CASSILLGPNTEAFF	TGTGCCAGTAGTATTTTGCTGGGACCGAACACTGAAGCTTTCTTT
TRBJ1-5	TRBV28	many	-	CASRPHGDQPQHF	TGTGCCAGCAGACCCCATGGGGATCAGCCCCAGCATTTT
TRBJ2-7	TRBV2	few	-	CASTTGAGKSYEQYF	TGTGCCAGCACGACGGGAGCAGGGAAATCCTACGAGCAGTACTTC
TRBJ1-5	TRBV19	-	-	CASSKQYQPQHF	TGTGCCAGTAGTAAACAGTATCAGCCCCAGCATTTT
TRBJ2-5	TRBV7-8	many	TRBD2	CASSISGGQETQYF	TGTGCCAGCAGCATCTCGGGGGGACAAGAGACCCAGTACTTC
TRBJ1-5	TRBV20-1	many	-	CSATLGGGFQPQHF	TGCAGTGCCACCCTCGGAGGGGGATTCCAGCCCCAGCATTTT
TRBJ2-7	TRBV2	many	-	CASSSANYEQYF	TGTGCCAGCAGCAGCGCAAACTACGAGCAGTACTTC
TRBJ1-6	TRBV7-9	few	-	CASSSNGEPRVSPLHF	TGTGCCAGCAGCTCTAATGGGGAACCCAGGGTTTCACCCCTCCACTTT
TRBJ2-1	TRBV11-2	many	-	CASSFAGASDEQFF	TGTGCCAGCAGCTTTGCCGGGGCCTCCGATGAGCAGTTCTTC
TRBJ2-3	TRBV28	-	TRBD2	CATSRAGVVDTQYF	TGTGCCACCTCCCGGGCGGGAGTGGTAGATACGCAGTATTTT
TRBJ2-5	TRBV20-1	medium-sized	TRBD2	CSARAGGGQETQYF	TGCAGTGCTAGAGCTGGCGGGGGCCAAGAGACCCAGTACTTC
TRBJ1-4	TRBV20-1	many	-	CSATRGRTNEKLFF	TGCAGTGCTACCAGGGGCAGGACTAATGAAAAACTGTTTTTT
TRBJ1-1	TRBV7-9	-	-	CASSYDPEAFF	TGTGCCAGCAGCTATGATCCTGAAGCTTTCTTT
TRBJ2-1	TRBV5-1	many	TRBD1	CASSWGDRAEQFF	TGCGCCAGCAGCTGGGGGGACAGGGCCGAGCAGTTCTTC
TRBJ2-3	TRBV6-1	-	TRBD2	CASSWAGATTDTQYF	TGTGCCAGCAGTTGGGCGGGAGCGACGACAGATACGCAGTATTTT
TRBJ2-3	TRBV25-1	-	-	CASSGDQDTQYF	TGTGCCAGCAGTGGAGACCAAGATACGCAGTATTTT
TRBJ2-7	TRBV29-1	-	TRBD1	CSVTRQGQSDEQYF	TGCAGCGTTACTAGACAGGGGCAATCGGACGAGCAGTACTTC
TRBJ1-6	TRBV6-1	few	-	CASSTALQGGNSPLHF	TGTGCCAGCAGTACTGCTTTACAGGGTGGAAATTCACCCCTCCACTTT
TRBJ2-7	TRBV7-8	-	TRBD2	CASGLVSGAQTYEQYF	TGTGCCAGCGGCTTAGTTAGCGGGGCGCAAACCTACGAGCAGTACTTC
TRBJ2-2	TRBV7-9	-	-	CASSPAGERELFF	TGTGCCAGCAGCCCCGCAGGGGAAAGGGAGCTGTTTTTT
TRBJ1-2	TRBV6-9	-	TRBD1	CASSSAGTDSRWGDGYTF	TGTGCCAGCAGTTCTGCAGGGACAGATAGCCGTTGGGGGGACGGCTACACCTTC
TRBJ2-1	TRBV7-3	few	TRBD1	CASSLNPGTGGKDEQFF	TGTGCCAGCAGCTTAAACCCCGGGACAGGGGGCAAGGATGAGCAGTTCTTC
TRBJ1-1	TRBV6-1	-	-	CASSNAEGERTEAFF	TGTGCCAGCAGTAACGCCGAGGGAGAGCGCACTGAAGCTTTCTTT
TRBJ2-1	TRBV11-3	many	TRBD2	CASSSSGRYEQFF	TGTGCCAGCAGTTCTAGCGGGAGGTATGAGCAGTTCTTC
TRBJ1-2	TRBV10-3	once	-	CAINREGSPTNYGYTF	TGTGCCATCAACCGAGAGGGCAGTCCCACTAACTATGGCTACACCTTC
TRBJ2-7	TRBV4-2	-	-	CASSPDVGVPYEQYF	TGTGCCAGCAGCCCAGACGTGGGAGTTCCCTACGAGCAGTACTTC
TRBJ1-1	TRBV11-2	many	-	CASSLGLGRGHRNTEAFF	TGTGCCAGCAGCTTAGGACTAGGGAGGGGACACAGGAACACTGAAGCTTTCTTT
TRBJ1-2	TRBV5-6	-	-	CASSFKPQGANYGYTF	TGTGCCAGCAGCTTCAAACCACAGGGAGCTAACTATGGCTACACCTTC
TRBJ2-5	TRBV5-1	many	-	CASSLAGQPLQETQYF	TGCGCCAGCAGCCTCGCGGGACAGCCACTCCAAGAGACCCAGTACTTC
TRBJ2-3	TRBV6-2/TRBV6-3	-	TRBD1	CASRTDRASTDTQYF	TGTGCCAGCAGAACTGACAGGGCTAGCACAGATACGCAGTATTTT
TRBJ1-3	TRBV2	-	-	CASSEGRGTGNTIYF	TGTGCTAGCAGTGAAGGCAGGGGAACTGGAAACACCATATATTTT
TRBJ2-5	TRBV6-1	many	-	CASSYSFTGSFQETQYF	TGTGCCAGCAGTTACTCCTTCACAGGGTCCTTCCAAGAGACCCAGTACTTC
TRBJ1-2	TRBV12-3/TRBV12-4	many	TRBD1	CASSLRQGSGYTF	TGTGCCAGCAGTTTAAGACAGGGGTCTGGCTACACCTTC
TRBJ2-1	TRBV11-2	many	TRBD2	CASRDRGGDFYNEQFF	TGTGCCAGCAGAGACCGGGGGGGTGATTTCTACAATGAGCAGTTCTTC
TRBJ2-2	TRBV4-1	-	-	CASSPQAADRGELFF	TGCGCCAGCAGCCCCCAAGCGGCGGACCGCGGGGAGCTGTTTTTT
TRBJ2-3	TRBV11-2	few	-	CASSSGRDGRTDTQYF	TGTGCCAGCAGCTCAGGGCGGGACGGTCGCACAGATACGCAGTATTTT
TRBJ2-7	TRBV6-1	many	TRBD2	CASSKGTSGRYEQYF	TGTGCCAGCAGCAAAGGGACTAGCGGGAGGTACGAGCAGTACTTC
TRBJ1-2	TRBV20-1	many	-	CSARVQSVYGYTF	TGCAGTGCTAGGGTCCAGTCGGTCTATGGCTACACCTTC
TRBJ1-3	TRBV3-1	few	-	CASRPGSDRNTIYF	TGTGCCAGCAGACCAGGGAGTGATAGAAACACCATATATTTT
TRBJ1-5	TRBV20-1	few	-	CSARTVYSNQPQHF	TGCAGTGCTAGAACGGTTTATAGCAATCAGCCCCAGCATTTT
TRBJ2-5	TRBV3-1	many	TRBD1	CASSPGQAGQETQYF	TGTGCCAGCAGCCCCGGACAGGCTGGGCAAGAGACCCAGTACTTC
TRBJ1-6	TRBV2	many	-	CASSEAGLGVHSPLHF	TGTGCCAGCAGTGAAGCAGGACTAGGGGTGCATTCACCCCTCCACTTT
TRBJ2-4	TRBV2	-	-	CASSRQTLAKSIQYF	TGTGCCAGCAGTCGACAGACTCTAGCCAAAAGCATTCAGTACTTC
TRBJ2-3	TRBV2	many	TRBD2	CASSKGLATDTQYF	TGTGCCAGCAGCAAAGGACTAGCGACAGATACGCAGTATTTT
TRBJ1-3	TRBV6-1	few	-	CASSETLSSGNTIYF	TGTGCCAGCAGTGAAACCCTCAGCTCTGGAAACACCATATATTTT
TRBJ2-2	TRBV6-1	-	TRBD2	CASGPSWTSLTGELFF	TGTGCCAGCGGTCCTTCTTGGACTAGCCTCACCGGGGAGCTGTTTTTT
TRBJ1-5	TRBV20-1	-	-	CSASVTYSNQPQHF	TGCAGTGCTAGCGTGACTTATAGCAATCAGCCCCAGCATTTT
TRBJ2-1	TRBV11-2	-	TRBD2	CASSLRGLAGPEQFF	TGTGCCAGCAGCTTAAGGGGACTAGCGGGACCTGAGCAGTTCTTC
TRBJ2-5	TRBV6-1	many	TRBD1	CASSEQGGQGRGETQYF	TGTGCCAGCAGTGAACAGGGAGGACAGGGAAGAGGAGAGACCCAGTACTTC
TRBJ2-3	TRBV12-3/TRBV12-4	many	TRBD2	CASTSSGRQDTQYF	TGTGCCAGCACCTCTAGCGGGAGACAAGATACGCAGTATTTT
TRBJ2-2	TRBV5-1	-	-	CASRLGAGADGELFF	TGCGCCAGCAGGCTGGGGGCCGGGGCCGACGGGGAGCTGTTTTTT
TRBJ2-2	TRBV20-1	few	-	CSASVAGSGTGELFF	TGCAGTGCTAGTGTCGCAGGGTCGGGCACCGGGGAGCTGTTTTTT